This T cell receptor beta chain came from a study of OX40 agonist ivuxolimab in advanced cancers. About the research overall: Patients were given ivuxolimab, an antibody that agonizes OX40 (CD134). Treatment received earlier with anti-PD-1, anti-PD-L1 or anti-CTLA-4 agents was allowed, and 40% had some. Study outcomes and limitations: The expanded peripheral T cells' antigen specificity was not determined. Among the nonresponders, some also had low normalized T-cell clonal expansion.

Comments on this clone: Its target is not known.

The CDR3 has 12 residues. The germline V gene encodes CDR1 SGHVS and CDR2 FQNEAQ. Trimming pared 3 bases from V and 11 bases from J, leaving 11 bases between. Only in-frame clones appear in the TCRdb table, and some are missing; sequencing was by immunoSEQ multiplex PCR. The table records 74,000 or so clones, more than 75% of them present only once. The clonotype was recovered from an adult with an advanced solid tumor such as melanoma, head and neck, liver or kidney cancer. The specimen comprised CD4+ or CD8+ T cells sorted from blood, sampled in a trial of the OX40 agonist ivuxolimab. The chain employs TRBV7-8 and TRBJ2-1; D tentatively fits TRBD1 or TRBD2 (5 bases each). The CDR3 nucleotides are TGTGCCAGCAGCTTCGTCTTGGGACAGCAGTTCTTC. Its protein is CASSFVLGQQFF.